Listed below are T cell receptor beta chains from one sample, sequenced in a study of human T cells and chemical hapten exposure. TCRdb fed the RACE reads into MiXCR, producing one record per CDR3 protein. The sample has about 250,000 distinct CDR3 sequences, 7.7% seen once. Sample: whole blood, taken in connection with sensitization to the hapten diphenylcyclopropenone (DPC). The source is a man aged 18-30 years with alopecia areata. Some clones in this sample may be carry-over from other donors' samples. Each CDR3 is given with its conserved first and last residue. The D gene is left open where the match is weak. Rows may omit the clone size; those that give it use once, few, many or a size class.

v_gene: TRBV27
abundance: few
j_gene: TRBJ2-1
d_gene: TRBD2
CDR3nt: TGTGCCAGCAGCCCTCTTACCAGCGGGGGGGCCGGTGAGCAGTTCTTC
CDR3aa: CASSPLTSGGAGEQFF

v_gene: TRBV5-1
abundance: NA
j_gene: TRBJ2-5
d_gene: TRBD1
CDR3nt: TGCGCCAGCAACAAGGGACAGGGAGGGGAGACCCAGTACTTC
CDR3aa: CASNKGQGGETQYF

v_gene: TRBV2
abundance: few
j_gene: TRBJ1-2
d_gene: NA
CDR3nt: TGTGCCAGCAGTACCCAAGGCTACACCTTC
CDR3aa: CASSTQGYTF

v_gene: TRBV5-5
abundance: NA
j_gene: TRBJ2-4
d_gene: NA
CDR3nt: TGTGCCAGCAGCTTTGCCGGGGACAAAAACATTCAGTACTTC
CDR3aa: CASSFAGDKNIQYF

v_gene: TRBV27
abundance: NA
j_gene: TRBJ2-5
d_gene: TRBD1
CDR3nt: TGTGCCAGCACCCCAGGGACAGATACCTCCCAAGAGACCCAGTACTTC
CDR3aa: CASTPGTDTSQETQYF

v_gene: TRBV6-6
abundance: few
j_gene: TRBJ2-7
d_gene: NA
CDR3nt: TGTGCCAGCAGTTATACATCGTCCTCCTACGAGCAGTACTTC
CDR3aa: CASSYTSSSYEQYF

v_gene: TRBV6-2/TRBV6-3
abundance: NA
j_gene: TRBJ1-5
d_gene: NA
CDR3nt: TGTGCCAGCAGTTACTCGGGGGCTCGGACCCAGCATTTT
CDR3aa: CASSYSGARTQHF

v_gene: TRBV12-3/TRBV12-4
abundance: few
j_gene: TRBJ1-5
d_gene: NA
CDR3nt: TGTGCCAGCAGCCCCGACAGAACGCGCAATCAGCCCCAGCATTTT
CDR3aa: CASSPDRTRNQPQHF

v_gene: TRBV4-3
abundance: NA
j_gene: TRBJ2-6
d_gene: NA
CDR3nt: TGCGCCAGCAGCCAAGATCGGCGCTCTGGGGCCAACGTCCTGACTTTC
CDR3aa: CASSQDRRSGANVLTF

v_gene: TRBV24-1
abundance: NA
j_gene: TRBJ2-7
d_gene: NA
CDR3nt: TGTGCCACCAGTGATTCGGGGGCCTACGAGCAGTACTTC
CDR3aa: CATSDSGAYEQYF

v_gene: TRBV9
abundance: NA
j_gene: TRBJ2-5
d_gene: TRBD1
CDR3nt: TGTGCCAGCAGCGCTGAACCTCCGGGACAGGGGAGGGAGACCCAGTACTTC
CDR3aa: CASSAEPPGQGRETQYF

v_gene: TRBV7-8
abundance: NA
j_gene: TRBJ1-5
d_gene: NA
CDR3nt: TGTGCCAGCAGCTCCGTTGCGGCTCAGCCCCAGCATTTT
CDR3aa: CASSSVAAQPQHF

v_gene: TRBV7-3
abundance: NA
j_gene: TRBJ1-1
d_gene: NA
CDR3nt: TGTGCCAGCAGCTTACAGGGGACGGGGAACACTGAAGCTTTCTTT
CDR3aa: CASSLQGTGNTEAFF

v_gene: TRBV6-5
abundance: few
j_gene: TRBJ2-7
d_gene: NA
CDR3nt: TGTGCCAGCAGCACGGACAGGGAGGGATACGAGCAGTACTTC
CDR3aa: CASSTDREGYEQYF

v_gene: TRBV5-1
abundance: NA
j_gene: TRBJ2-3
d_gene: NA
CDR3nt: TGCGCCAGCAGCTCCGTTCCCGGGGTCACAGATACGCAGTATTTT
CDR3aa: CASSSVPGVTDTQYF

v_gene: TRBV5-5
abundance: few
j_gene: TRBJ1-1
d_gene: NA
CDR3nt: TGTGCCAGCAGCTTGGCCGCGAGGCAGAACACTGAAGCTTTCTTT
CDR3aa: CASSLAARQNTEAFF

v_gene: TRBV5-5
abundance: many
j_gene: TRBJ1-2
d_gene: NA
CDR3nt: TGTGCCAGCACCCCACAGGACAACTATGGCTACACCTTC
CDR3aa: CASTPQDNYGYTF

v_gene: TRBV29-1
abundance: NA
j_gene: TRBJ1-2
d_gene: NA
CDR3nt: TGCAGCGTTGGGCGGACAACCAACTATGGCTACACCTTC
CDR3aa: CSVGRTTNYGYTF

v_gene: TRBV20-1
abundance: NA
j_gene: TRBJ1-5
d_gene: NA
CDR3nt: TGCAGTGCTAGACGGCTGTCTCAGCCCCAGCATTTT
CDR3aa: CSARRLSQPQHF

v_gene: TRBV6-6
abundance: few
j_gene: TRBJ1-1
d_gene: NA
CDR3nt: TGTGCCAGCAAACTTATAGGGGCGAACACTGAAGCTTTCTTT
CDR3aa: CASKLIGANTEAFF

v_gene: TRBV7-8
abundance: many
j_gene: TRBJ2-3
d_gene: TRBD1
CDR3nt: TGTGCCAGCAGCTCGGACAGGGTCACAGATACGCAGTATTTT
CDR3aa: CASSSDRVTDTQYF

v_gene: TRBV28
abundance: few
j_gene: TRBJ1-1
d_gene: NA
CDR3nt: TGTGCCAGCAGTTTAGGGGGGCCAGGACCAATGAACACTGAAGCTTTCTTT
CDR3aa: CASSLGGPGPMNTEAFF

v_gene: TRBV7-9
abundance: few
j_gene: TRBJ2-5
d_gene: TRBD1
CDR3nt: TGTGCCAGCAGTTATCAGCCAGGGGGCACGAAGACCCAGTACTTC
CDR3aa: CASSYQPGGTKTQYF

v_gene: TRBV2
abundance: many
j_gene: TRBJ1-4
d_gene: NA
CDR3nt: TGTGCCAGCCGCGTTCTCGGTGAAAAACTGTTTTTT
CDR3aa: CASRVLGEKLFF

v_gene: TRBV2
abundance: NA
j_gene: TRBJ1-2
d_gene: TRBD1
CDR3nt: TGTGCCAGCCAGCCCGAGACAGGGAATGGCTACACCTTC
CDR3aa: CASQPETGNGYTF

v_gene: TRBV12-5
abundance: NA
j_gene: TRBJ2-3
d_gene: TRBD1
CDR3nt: TGTGCTAGTGGTTTGTCACTCACAGGGGAAGGGGGCCGCACAGATACGCAGTATTTT
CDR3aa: CASGLSLTGEGGRTDTQYF

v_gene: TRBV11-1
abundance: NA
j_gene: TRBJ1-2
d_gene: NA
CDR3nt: TGTGCCAGCAGCTTAGACAGGGCCAGCTATGGCTACACCTTC
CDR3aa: CASSLDRASYGYTF

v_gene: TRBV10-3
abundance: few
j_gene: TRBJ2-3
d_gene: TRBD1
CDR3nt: TGTGCCATCAGAGTCGGACAGGGGACAGATACGCAGTATTTT
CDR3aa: CAIRVGQGTDTQYF

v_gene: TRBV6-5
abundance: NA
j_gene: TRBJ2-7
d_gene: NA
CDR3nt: TGTGCCAGCAGTTACTCGCCAGGGAGCTCCTACGAGCAGTACTTC
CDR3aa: CASSYSPGSSYEQYF

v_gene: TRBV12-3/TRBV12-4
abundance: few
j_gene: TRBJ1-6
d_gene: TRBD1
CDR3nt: TGTGCCAGCAGCCCGGACAGGGTCAATTCACCCCTCCACTTT
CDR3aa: CASSPDRVNSPLHF

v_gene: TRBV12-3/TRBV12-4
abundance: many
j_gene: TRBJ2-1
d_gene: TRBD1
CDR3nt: TGTGCCAGCAGTGACAGGGTTGAGCAGTTCTTC
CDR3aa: CASSDRVEQFF

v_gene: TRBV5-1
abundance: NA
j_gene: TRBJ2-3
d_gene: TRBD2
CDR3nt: TGCGCCAGCAGCCGCAGCGGGGGGGCCGCAGATACGCAGTATTTT
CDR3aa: CASSRSGGAADTQYF

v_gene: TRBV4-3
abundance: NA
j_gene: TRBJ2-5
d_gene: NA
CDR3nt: TGCGCCAGCAGCCAAGAAAGGCGGCCCCCGGAGACCCAGTACTTC
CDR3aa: CASSQERRPPETQYF

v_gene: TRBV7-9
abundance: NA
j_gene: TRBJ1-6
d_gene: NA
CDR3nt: TGTGCCAGCAGCTTACTTTCGCCGATGGGCTCCTATAATTCACCCCTCCACTTT
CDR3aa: CASSLLSPMGSYNSPLHF

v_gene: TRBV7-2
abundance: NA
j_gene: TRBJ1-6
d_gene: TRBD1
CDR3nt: TGTGCCAGCAGCTTAAATCGGCCGGGACAGGGCTGGGGCTCCTATAATTCACCCCTCCACTTT
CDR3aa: CASSLNRPGQGWGSYNSPLHF

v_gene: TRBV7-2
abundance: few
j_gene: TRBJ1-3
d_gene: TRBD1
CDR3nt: TGTGCCAGCAGCTTCACGACAGGGAGCTCTGGAAACACCATATATTTT
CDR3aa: CASSFTTGSSGNTIYF

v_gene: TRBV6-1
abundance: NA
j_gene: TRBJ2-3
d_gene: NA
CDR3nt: TGTGCCAGCAGTGAAATTATAGATACGCAGTATTTT
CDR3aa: CASSEIIDTQYF

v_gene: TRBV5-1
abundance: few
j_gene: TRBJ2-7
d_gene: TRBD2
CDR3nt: TGCGCCAGCAGCTGGGGGGGTTACGAGCAGTACTTC
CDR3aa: CASSWGGYEQYF

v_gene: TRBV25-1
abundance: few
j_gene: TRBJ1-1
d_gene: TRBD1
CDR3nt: TGTGCCAGCAGTGAATCGGCAGGGGGCAACACTGAAGCTTTCTTT
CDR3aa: CASSESAGGNTEAFF

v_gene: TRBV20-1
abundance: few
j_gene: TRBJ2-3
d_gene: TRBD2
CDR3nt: TGCAGTGCGCCCCTTAGCCTAGCGGGGGGCACAGATACGCAGTATTTT
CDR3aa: CSAPLSLAGGTDTQYF

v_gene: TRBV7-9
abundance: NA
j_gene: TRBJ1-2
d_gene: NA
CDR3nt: TGTGCCAGCAGCTTAGTTACGCCGGGAGATGGCTACACCTTC
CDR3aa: CASSLVTPGDGYTF

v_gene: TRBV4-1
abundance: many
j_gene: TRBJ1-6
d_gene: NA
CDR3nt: TGCGCCAGCAGCCAAGTAAGGGATCCCAATTCACCCCTCCACTTT
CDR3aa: CASSQVRDPNSPLHF

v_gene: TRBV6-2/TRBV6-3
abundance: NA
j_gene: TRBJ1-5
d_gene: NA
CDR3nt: TGTGCCAGCAGGGGGGGAGCAAGAACGTCGTGGCCCCAGCATTTT
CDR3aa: CASRGGARTSWPQHF

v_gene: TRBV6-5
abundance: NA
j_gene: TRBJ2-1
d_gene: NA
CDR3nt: TGTGCCAGCACCGTGAGACGGGAGCAGTTCTTC
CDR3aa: CASTVRREQFF

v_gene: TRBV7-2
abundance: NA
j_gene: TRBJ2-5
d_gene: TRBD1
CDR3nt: TGTGCCAGCAGCTTAGTCCCCCCGGGCAGGGGGTGGTCCCAGTACTTC
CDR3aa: CASSLVPPGRGWSQYF

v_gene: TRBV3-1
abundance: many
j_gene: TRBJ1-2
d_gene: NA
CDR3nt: TGTGCCAGCAGCCAAGTATTTTTCGGCTACACCTTC
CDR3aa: CASSQVFFGYTF

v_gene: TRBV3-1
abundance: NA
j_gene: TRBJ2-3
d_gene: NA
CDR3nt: TGTGCCAGCAGCCAAGCACGACAGAGCGATACGCAGTATTTT
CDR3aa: CASSQARQSDTQYF

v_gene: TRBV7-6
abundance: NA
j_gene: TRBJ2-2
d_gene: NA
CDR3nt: TGTGCCAGCAGCTTAGGACAGGGAGGAATGGCCGGGGAGCTGTTTTTT
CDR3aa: CASSLGQGGMAGELFF

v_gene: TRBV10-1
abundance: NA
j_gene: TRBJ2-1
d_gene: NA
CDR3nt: TGCGCCAGCAGTGGGCCAGGGTTAAGAGGGAATGAGCAGTTCTTC
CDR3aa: CASSGPGLRGNEQFF

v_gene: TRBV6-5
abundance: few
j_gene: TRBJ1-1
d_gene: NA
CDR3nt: TGTGCCAGCAGCGTCCGCTTAGGGGTCACTGAAGCTTTCTTT
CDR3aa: CASSVRLGVTEAFF

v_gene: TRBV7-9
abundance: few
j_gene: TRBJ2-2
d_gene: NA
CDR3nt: TGTGCCAGCAGCTTAAGCTACGGGTCCGCCGGGGAGCTGTTTTTT
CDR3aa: CASSLSYGSAGELFF

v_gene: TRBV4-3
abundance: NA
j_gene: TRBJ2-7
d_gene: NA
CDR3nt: TGCGCCAGCAGCCAAGACTGGGGGCAGGGGACATCCTACGAGCAGTACTTC
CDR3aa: CASSQDWGQGTSYEQYF

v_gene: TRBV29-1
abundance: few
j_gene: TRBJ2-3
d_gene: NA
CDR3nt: TGCAGCGTTGTAGGGTTTGCCGATACGCAGTATTTT
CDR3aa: CSVVGFADTQYF

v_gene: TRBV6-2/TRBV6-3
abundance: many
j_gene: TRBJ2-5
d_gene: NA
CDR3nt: TGTGCCAGCAGTAACGGAGAGACCCAGTACTTC
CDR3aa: CASSNGETQYF

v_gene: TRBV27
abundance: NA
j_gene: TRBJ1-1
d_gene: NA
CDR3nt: TGTGCCAGCAGTTTATCGATTGGTTCGACTGAAGCTTTCTTT
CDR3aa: CASSLSIGSTEAFF

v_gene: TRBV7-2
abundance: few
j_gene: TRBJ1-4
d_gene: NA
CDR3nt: TGTGCCAGCAGCCTTAACAGGGTAGGGGAAAAACTGTTTTTT
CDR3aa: CASSLNRVGEKLFF

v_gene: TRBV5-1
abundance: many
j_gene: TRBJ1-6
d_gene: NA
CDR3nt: TGCGCCAGCAGCTCGGGACTCTACAGCAATTCACCCCTCCACTTT
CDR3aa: CASSSGLYSNSPLHF

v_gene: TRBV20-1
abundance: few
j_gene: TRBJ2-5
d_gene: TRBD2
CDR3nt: TGCAGTGCTAGAGACCTAGCGGGGACGGGAAAGACCCAGTACTTC
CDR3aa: CSARDLAGTGKTQYF

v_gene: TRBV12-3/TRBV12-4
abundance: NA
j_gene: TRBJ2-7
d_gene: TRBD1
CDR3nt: TGTGCCAGCAGGAGGGACAGGGCATCCTACGAGCAGTACTTC
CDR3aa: CASRRDRASYEQYF